The 16 T cell receptor beta chains listed next were all sequenced from one sample in a study of metastatic and nonmetastatic thyroid tumors (dated by TCRdb to about 2020). None of the patients had been given any treatment before thyroid surgery. Libraries came from PCR. Sequencing was carried out with an Illumina HiSeq 4000. Clones were called with MiXCR by TCRdb after fastp trimmed the public reads at Q25, and only in-frame beta chains were retained. In this sample the table shows about 28,000 clones, around 25% of which occur a single time. Of the sample, roughly 14% falls within the top ten clones. Sequencing was done on a sample of blood. These receptors all come from a female donor with papillary thyroid cancer or a benign thyroid nodule (not recorded which). Some clones in this sample may be carry-over from other donors' samples.

Relative to its sample, this clone is medium-sized (0.01 to 0.1%). The chain couples TRBV27 to TRBJ1-2, with D perhaps matching TRBD1 (5 bases). CDR1 and CDR2 from the germline V gene are MNHEY and SMNVEV (reference sequence). The CDR3 totals 13 residues. The germline V and J ends were trimmed by 5 bases and 0 bases, with 7 bases remaining between them. CDR3 region: CASSVTANYGYTF. CDR3 DNA: TGTGCCAGCAGTGTGACAGCTAACTATGGCTACACCTTC.

This clone is categorized as medium-sized (0.01 to 0.1%). This chain's CDR3 is CATSDSTLREQYF. The CDR3 DNA reads TGTGCCACCAGTGATTCCACTCTCCGAGAGCAGTACTTC. The chain joins TRBV24-1 to TRBJ2-7; D not resolved. CDR1 is KGHDR, CDR2 SFDVKD, per germline. This CDR3 spans 13 amino acids. Trimming removed 2 bases from V and 7 bases from J, with 11 bases in between.

This clone showed up many times. This sequence joins TRBV11-3 and TRBJ2-5; perhaps D is TRBD1 or TRBD2 (5 bases each). The ends were cut back, 4 bases at V and 9 bases at J, with 21 bases in the middle. CDR1 and CDR2 (germline): SGHNT, YENEEA. The CDR3 sequence is 15 residues long. CDR3 loop: CASSSFRDHQGAQYF. In nucleotides, the CDR3 is TGTGCCAGCAGCTCTTTCCGGGACCACCAAGGGGCCCAGTACTTC.

The chain employs TRBV30 and TRBJ2-1; no clear D. The V gene lost 0 bases and the J gene lost 6 bases, with 9 bases spanning the gap. The CDR3 length is 13 residues. Germline loops: CDR1 GTSNPN, CDR2 SVGIG (reference sequence). The CDR3 sequence is CAWSVFIINEQFF. As DNA, the CDR3 is TGTGCCTGGAGTGTATTTATCATCAATGAGCAGTTCTTC.

V and J are TRBV6-2 or TRBV6-3 and TRBJ2-7; 8 bases agree with TRBD2. With 6 bases clipped from V and 4 bases from J, the junction kept 8 bases outside the gene matches. The CDR3 sequence is 14 residues long. Germline V CDR1 and CDR2: MNHEY, SVGEGT. In nucleotides, the CDR3 is TGTGCCAGCAGGAGGGGACTAGACCTTTACGAGCAGTACTTC. It specifies CASRRGLDLYEQYF.

This clone came up many times. The V gene is TRBV16, the J gene TRBJ2-7; 7 nucleotides agree with TRBD1. From germline, CDR1 is KGHSY and CDR2 FQNENV. There are 11 residues in the CDR3. The V and J ends lost 6 bases and 6 bases, in that order; junction bases with no gene match: 2. CDR3 amino acids: CASRTGAEQYF. CDR3 in DNA: TGTGCCAGCAGAACAGGGGCCGAGCAGTACTTC.

This clone was seen a few times. The V and J genes are TRBV12-3 or TRBV12-4 and TRBJ1-2, with TRBD1 identical over 7 bases. This CDR3 region has 13 residues. The trim removed 4 bases at V and 2 bases at J, leaving 1 base unmatched. CDR3 sequence: CASSWTGNYGYTF. Written as DNA, the CDR3 is TGTGCCAGCAGTTGGACAGGAAACTATGGCTACACCTTC.

This clone was recorded at least ten times. The chain couples TRBV25-1 to TRBJ2-3; tentatively, D is TRBD1 (6 bases). The V gene lost 5 bases and the J gene lost 1 base, with 13 bases spanning the gap. CDR1 is MGHDK and CDR2 is SYGVNS in the germline V gene. The CDR3 is 15 amino acids. The CDR3 DNA sequence: TGTGCCAGCAGTAACGGGTGGGGGCGCACAGATACGCAGTATTTT. Translating it yields CASSNGWGRTDTQYF.

This clone was recorded at least ten times. V gene TRBV4-1 combines with J gene TRBJ2-7, with D tentatively TRBD1 or TRBD2 (6 bases each). In germline, CDR1 is MGHRA, CDR2 YSYEKL. Trimming took off 0 bases at V and 3 bases at J, with 15 bases between the two ends. This CDR3 spans 16 amino acids. In DNA, the CDR3 is TGCGCCAGCAGCCAAGAGAGGAGGGACACCGGCTACGAGCAGTACTTC. The encoded protein is CASSQERRDTGYEQYF.

This clone has a count of ten or more. J is TRBJ2-1 and V is TRBV29-1; TRBD1 matches 8 bases. The CDR3 is 14 residues long. V was clipped by 4 bases and J by 4 bases; unmatched bases: 6. Germline V lookup: CDR1 SQVTM, CDR2 ANQGSEA. CDR3 nucleotide sequence: TGCAGCGTTGTTTGGGACAGGCCTTACAATGAGCAGTTCTTC. It is translated as CSVVWDRPYNEQFF.

The chain recombines TRBV28 with TRBJ1-5; the match to TRBD1 covers 11 bases. V lost 1 base to trimming and J lost 5 bases; unmatched junction nucleotides: 13. This CDR3 has 19 residues. Looked up from germline, CDR1 is MDHEN and CDR2 is SYDVKM. CDR3 residues: CASSLFRRDRGYRHQPQHF. The CDR3, as DNA: TGTGCCAGCAGTTTATTTCGCCGGGACAGGGGGTATCGCCATCAGCCCCAGCATTTT.

The table lists this clone with a few counts. One base away lies a much larger clone, so this may be a sequencing read error. This sequence joins TRBV4-1 and TRBJ2-1, with unresolved D. The length of the CDR3 is 13 residues. Trimming removed 3 bases at V and 6 bases at J, with 9 bases between. Germline V gene data show CDR1 as MGHRA and CDR2 as YSYEKL. CDR3: CASSHYEVNEQFF. DNA for the CDR3: TGCGCCAGCAGCCACTATGAGGTCAATGAGCAGTTCTTC.

This clone was counted ten times or more. The chain joins TRBV7-3 to TRBJ1-6; 8 nucleotides line up with TRBD1. V was pared by 3 bases and J by 7 bases, with 2 bases of the junction left unmatched. CDR1 is SGHTA and CDR2 is FQGTGA in the germline V gene. This CDR3 has 14 amino acids. This chain's CDR3 is CASSFQGANSPLHF. The CDR3 region has the DNA TGTGCCAGCAGCTTTCAGGGGGCGAATTCACCCCTCCACTTT.

This chain connects TRBV5-1 to TRBJ1-6, with D unresolved. The CDR3 contains 13 residues. The ends were cut back, 4 bases at V and 6 bases at J, with 8 bases in the middle. CDR1 is SGHRS and CDR2 is YFSETQ in the germline V gene. CDR3 in DNA: TGCGCCAGCAGCCCCGGTGGTAATTCACCCCTCCACTTT. The encoded protein is CASSPGGNSPLHF.

The gene calls are TRBV12-3 or TRBV12-4 and TRBJ1-1; TRBD1 matches 7 bases. This CDR3 comprises 13 residues. Germline trimming cut 5 bases from V and 5 bases from J; bases unmatched to any gene: 5. The CDR3 sequence: CASSRQGWTEAFF. The CDR3 DNA reads as TGTGCCAGCAGTCGACAGGGTTGGACTGAAGCTTTCTTT.

Points on this clone: Mismatch with germline at one junction end may stem from a read error. J is TRBJ2-5 and V is TRBV28; D unresolved. In germline, CDR1 is MDHEN, CDR2 SYDVKM. CDR3 length equals 15 residues. This CDR3 reads CASSLVGSNQDTQYF. The CDR3 bases are TGTGCCAGCAGTTTAGTAGGGTCAAACCAAGACACCCAGTACTTC.